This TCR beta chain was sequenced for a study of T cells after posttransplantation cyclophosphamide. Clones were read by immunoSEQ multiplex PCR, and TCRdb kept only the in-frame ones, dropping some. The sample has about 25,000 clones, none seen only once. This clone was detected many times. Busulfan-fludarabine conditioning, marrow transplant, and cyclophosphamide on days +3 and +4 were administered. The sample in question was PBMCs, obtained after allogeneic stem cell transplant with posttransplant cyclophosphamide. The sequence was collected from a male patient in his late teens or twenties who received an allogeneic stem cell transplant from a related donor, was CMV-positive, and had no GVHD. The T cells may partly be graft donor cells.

The CDR3 loop is CASSLRGGANTDTQYF. CDR3 DNA: TGTGCCAGCAGCTTAAGAGGAGGGGCCAACACAGATACGCAGTATTTT. The genes are TRBV7-3 and TRBJ2-3, with D perhaps TRBD2 (6 bases). Trimming shortened V by 1 base and J by 2 bases, and 13 bases separated the two germline ends. The CDR3 covers 16 residues. The V gene's germline CDR1 is SGHTA and CDR2 FQGTGA.